The clone carrying this T cell receptor (beta chain) has only a few counts. The record originates from a study of blood T cell repertoires in COVID-19. Across the study: The study drew acute and convalescent COVID-19 samples from the United States, Italy and Spain.

The CDR3 sequence is 17 residues long. Germline V gene sequence: CDR1 WNHNN, CDR2 SYGVQD (reference sequence). The germline V and J ends were trimmed by 0 bases and 5 bases, with 19 bases remaining between them. Here immunoSEQ multiplex PCR was the method, and the copy in TCRdb shows in-frame clones only, minus some. Among approximately 260,000 clones listed, approximately 90% were seen once. Sequenced sample: peripheral blood. This chain links TRBV10-1 with TRBJ1-1; maybe TRBD1 (6 bases). The receptor's source is a man younger than 30 with active or convalescent COVID-19. CDR3 nucleotides: TGCGCCAGCAGTGAGTCCTATTCGACAGGAGAAGATACTGAAGCTTTCTTT. This translates into CASSESYSTGEDTEAFF.